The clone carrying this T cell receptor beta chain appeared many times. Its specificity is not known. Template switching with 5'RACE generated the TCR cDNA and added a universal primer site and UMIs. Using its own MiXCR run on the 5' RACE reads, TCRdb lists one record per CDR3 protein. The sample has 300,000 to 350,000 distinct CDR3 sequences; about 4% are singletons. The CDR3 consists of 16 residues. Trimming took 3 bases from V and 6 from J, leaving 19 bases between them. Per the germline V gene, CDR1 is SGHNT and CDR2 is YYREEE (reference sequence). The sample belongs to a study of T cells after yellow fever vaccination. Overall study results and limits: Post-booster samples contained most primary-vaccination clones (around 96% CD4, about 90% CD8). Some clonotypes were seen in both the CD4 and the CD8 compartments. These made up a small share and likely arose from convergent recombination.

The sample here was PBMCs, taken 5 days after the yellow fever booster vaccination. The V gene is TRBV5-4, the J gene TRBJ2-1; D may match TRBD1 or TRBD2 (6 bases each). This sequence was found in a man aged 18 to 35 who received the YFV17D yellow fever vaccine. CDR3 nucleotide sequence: TGTGCCAGCAGCTCCGGGGGCGCGTGGCAATCCAATGAGCAGTTCTTC. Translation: CASSSGGAWQSNEQFF.